This T cell receptor beta chain was recovered during a study of shared clonotypes between healthy human individuals. Terminally differentiated effector memory CD45RA+ cells were left out of the naive CD8 fraction, which was CD45RO-negative and positively selected for CCR7. Profiled with immunoSEQ multiplex PCR; TCRdb holds only in-frame clones, not every one. Counted here are hundreds of thousands of clones, roughly 95% occurring once; the ten biggest clones make up over 0.1%. CDR1 and CDR2 (germline): MGHRA, YSYEKL. V lost 1 base, J lost 3 bases, and 13 bases lay in between. The CDR3 loop spans 15 amino acids.

The rearrangement links TRBV4-1 to TRBJ2-7, with D possibly matching TRBD1 (5 bases). The TCR originated in a woman aged 25 to 39 in good health. Sequences were obtained from naive CD8+ T cells sorted from blood. In DNA, the CDR3 is TGCGCCAGCAGCCAAGCCAGGGTTTCAGGCTACGAGCAGTACTTC. Amino acid sequence: CASSQARVSGYEQYF.